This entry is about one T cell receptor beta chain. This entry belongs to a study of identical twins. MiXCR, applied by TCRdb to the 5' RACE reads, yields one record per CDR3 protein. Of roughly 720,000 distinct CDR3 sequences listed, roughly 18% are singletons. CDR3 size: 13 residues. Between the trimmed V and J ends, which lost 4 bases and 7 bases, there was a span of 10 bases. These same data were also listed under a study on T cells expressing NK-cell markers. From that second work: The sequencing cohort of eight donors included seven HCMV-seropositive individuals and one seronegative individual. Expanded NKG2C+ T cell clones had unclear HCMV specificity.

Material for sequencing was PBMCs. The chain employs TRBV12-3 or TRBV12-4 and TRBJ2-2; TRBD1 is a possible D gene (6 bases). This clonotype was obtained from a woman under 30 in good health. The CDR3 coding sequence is TGTGCCAGCAGTTACAGGGATGGCGGGGAGCTGTTTTTT. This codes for CASSYRDGGELFF.